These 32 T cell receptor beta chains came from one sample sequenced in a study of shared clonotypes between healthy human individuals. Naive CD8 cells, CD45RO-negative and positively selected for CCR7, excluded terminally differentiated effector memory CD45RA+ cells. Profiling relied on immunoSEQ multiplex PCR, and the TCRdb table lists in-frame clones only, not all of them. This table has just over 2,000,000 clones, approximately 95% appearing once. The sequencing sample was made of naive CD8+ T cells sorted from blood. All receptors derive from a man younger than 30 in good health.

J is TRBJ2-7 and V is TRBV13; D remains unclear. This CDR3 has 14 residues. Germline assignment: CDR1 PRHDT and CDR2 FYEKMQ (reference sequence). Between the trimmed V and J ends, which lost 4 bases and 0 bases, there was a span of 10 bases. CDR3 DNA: TGTGCCAGCAGCTCCCGGACGGTCTCCTACGAGCAGTACTTC. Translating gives CASSSRTVSYEQYF.

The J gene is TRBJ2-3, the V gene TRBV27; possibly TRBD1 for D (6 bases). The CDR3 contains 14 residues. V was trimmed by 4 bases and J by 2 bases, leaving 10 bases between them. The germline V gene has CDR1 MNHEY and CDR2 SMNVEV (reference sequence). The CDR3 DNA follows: TGTGCCAGCAGTTCTGAGGGGGTCACAGATACGCAGTATTTT. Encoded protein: CASSSEGVTDTQYF.

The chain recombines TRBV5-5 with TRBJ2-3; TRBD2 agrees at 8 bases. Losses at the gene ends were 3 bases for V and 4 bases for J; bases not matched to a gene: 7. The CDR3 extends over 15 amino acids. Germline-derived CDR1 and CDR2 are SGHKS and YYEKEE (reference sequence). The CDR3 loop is CASSWITAGADTQYF. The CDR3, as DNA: TGTGCCAGCAGCTGGATCACAGCGGGAGCAGATACGCAGTATTTT.

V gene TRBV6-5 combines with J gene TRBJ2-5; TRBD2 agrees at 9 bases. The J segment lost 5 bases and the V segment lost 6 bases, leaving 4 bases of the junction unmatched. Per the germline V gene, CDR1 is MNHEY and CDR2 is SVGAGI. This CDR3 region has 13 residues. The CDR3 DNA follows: TGTGCCAGCAGCCTCGGGACTAGCGAGACCCAGTACTTC. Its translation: CASSLGTSETQYF.

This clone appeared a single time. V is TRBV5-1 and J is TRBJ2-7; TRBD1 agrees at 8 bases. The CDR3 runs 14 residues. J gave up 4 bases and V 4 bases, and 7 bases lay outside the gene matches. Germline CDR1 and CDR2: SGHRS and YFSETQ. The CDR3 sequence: CASSRRGRGYEQYF. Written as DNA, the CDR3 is TGCGCCAGCAGCCGCAGGGGGCGCGGGTACGAGCAGTACTTC.

In DNA, the CDR3 is TGTGCCACCCGGACAGGGTACACTGAAGCTTTCTTT. This codes for CATRTGYTEAFF. The chain links TRBV28 to TRBJ1-1; TRBD1 agrees at 8 bases. Per the germline V gene, CDR1 is MDHEN and CDR2 is SYDVKM. Trimming cost V 10 bases and J 3 bases; bases outside gene matches: 4. The CDR3 is 12 residues long.

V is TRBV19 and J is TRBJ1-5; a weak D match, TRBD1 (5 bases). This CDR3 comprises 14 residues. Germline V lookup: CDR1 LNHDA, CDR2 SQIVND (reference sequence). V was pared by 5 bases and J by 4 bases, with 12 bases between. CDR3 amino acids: CASSGREMNQPQHF. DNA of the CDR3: TGTGCCAGTAGTGGCAGGGAAATGAATCAGCCCCAGCATTTT.

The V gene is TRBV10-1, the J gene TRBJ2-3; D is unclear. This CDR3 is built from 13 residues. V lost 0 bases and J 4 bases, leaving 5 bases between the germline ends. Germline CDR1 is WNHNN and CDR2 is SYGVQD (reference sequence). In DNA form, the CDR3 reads TGCGCCAGCAGTGAGTCCAGCTCAGATACGCAGTATTTT. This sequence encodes CASSESSSDTQYF.

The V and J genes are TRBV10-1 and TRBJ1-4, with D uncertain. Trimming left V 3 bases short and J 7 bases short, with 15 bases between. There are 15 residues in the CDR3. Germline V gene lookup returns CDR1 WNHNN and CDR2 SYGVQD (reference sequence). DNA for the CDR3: TGCGCCAGCAGTGACTCGAGGGCGGGGATTGAAAAACTGTTTTTT. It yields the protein CASSDSRAGIEKLFF.

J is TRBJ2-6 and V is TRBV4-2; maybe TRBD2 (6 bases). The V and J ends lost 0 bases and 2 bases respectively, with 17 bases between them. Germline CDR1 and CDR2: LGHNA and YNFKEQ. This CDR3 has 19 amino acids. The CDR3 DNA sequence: TGTGCCAGCAGCCAAGAAACCCGGGACTTATCCCCTGGGGCCAACGTCCTGACTTTC. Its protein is CASSQETRDLSPGANVLTF.

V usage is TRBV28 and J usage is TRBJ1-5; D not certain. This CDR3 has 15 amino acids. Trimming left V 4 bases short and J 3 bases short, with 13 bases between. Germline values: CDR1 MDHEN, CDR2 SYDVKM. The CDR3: CASSSATYVNQPQHF. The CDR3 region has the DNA TGTGCCAGCAGTTCGGCGACATACGTCAATCAGCCCCAGCATTTT.

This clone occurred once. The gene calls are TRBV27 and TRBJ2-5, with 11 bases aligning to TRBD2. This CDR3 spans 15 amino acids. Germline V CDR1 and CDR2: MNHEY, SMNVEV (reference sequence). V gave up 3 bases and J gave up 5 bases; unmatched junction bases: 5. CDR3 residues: CASSFSGGAWETQYF. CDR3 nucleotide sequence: TGTGCCAGCAGTTTTAGCGGGGGGGCCTGGGAGACCCAGTACTTC.

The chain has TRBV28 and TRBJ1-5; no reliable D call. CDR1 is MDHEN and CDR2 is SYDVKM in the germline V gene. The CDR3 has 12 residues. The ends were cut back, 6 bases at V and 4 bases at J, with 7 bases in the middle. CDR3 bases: TGTGCCAGCAGATATCTGAATCAGCCCCAGCATTTT. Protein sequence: CASRYLNQPQHF.

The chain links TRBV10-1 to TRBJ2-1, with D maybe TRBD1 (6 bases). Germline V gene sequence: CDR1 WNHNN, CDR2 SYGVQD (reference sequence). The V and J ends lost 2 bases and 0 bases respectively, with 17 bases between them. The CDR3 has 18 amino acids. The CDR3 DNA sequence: TGCGCCAGCAGTGAGGGACAGATCGAATTCTCCTCCTACAATGAGCAGTTCTTC. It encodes CASSEGQIEFSSYNEQFF.

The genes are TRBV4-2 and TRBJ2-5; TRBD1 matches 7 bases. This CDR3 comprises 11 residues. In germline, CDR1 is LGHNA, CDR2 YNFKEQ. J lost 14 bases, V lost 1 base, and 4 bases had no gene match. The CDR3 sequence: CASSQGGQAYF. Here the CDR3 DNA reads TGTGCCAGCAGCCAAGGAGGACAGGCCTACTTC.

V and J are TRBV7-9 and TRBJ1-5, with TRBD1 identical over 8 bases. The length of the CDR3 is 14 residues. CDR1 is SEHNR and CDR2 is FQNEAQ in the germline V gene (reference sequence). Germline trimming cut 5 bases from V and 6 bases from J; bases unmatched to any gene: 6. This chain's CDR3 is CASSTDRGGQPQHF. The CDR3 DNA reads TGTGCCAGCAGCACTGACAGGGGCGGTCAGCCCCAGCATTTT. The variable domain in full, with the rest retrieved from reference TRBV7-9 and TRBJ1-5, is DTGVSQNPRHKITKRGQNVTFRCDPISEHNRLYWYRQTLGQGPEFLTYFQNEAQLEKSRLLSDRFSAERPKGSFSTLEIQRTEQGDSAMYLCASSTDRGGQPQHFGDGTRLSIL.

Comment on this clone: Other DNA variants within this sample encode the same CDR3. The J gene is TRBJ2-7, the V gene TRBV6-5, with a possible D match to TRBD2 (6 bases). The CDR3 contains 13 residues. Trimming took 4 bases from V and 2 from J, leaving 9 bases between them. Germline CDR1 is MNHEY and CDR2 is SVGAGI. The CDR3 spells CASSLAAAYEQYF. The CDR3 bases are TGTGCCAGCAGTTTAGCGGCAGCCTACGAGCAGTACTTC.

CDR3 loop: CASSWKDYSGETQYF. The CDR3 coding sequence is TGCGCCAGCAGCTGGAAGGACTATTCTGGGGAGACCCAGTACTTC. The gene calls are TRBV5-1 and TRBJ2-5, with D maybe TRBD2 (6 bases). This CDR3 contains 15 residues. V lost 3 bases, J lost 5 bases, and 17 bases lay in between. Germline assignment: CDR1 SGHRS and CDR2 YFSETQ.

The chain's CDR3 is CASSYYAGTVERKAFF. The DNA of the CDR3 is TGTGCCAGCAGTTATTACGCCGGGACAGTCGAACGAAAAGCTTTCTTT. V is TRBV6-5 and J is TRBJ1-1; 7 nucleotides match TRBD1. Germline loops: CDR1 MNHEY, CDR2 SVGAGI. J gave up 9 bases and V 3 bases, and 16 bases lay outside the gene matches. This CDR3 is 16 amino acids long.

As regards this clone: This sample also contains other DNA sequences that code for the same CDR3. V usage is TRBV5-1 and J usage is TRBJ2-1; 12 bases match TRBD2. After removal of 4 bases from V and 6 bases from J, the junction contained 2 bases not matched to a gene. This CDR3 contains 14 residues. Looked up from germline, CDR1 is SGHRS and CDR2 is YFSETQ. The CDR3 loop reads CASSLAGGPNEQFF. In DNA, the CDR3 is TGCGCCAGCAGCCTAGCGGGGGGGCCCAATGAGCAGTTCTTC.

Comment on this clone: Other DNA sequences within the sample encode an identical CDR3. The CDR3 here is CASSLSSNQPQHF. CDR3 nucleotide sequence: TGTGCCAGCAGTTTAAGCAGCAATCAGCCCCAGCATTTT. The J gene is TRBJ1-5, the V gene TRBV28, with D uncertain. Trimming removed 2 bases at V and 1 base at J, with 3 bases between. Germline assignment: CDR1 MDHEN and CDR2 SYDVKM. CDR3 length equals 13 residues.

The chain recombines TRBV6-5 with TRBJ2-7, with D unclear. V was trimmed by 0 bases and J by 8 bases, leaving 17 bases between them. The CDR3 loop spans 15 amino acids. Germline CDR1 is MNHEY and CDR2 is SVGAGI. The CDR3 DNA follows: TGTGCCAGCAGTTACTCATGGGTGTTACGTGGAAAGCAGTACTTC. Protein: CASSYSWVLRGKQYF.

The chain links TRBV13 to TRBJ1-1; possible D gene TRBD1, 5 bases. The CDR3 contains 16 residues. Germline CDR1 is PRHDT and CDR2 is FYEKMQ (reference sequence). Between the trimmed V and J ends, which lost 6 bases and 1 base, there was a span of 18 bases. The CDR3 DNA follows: TGTGCCAGCAGTCCTGCCCGGGGGTCAAAGAACACTGAAGCTTTCTTT. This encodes CASSPARGSKNTEAFF.

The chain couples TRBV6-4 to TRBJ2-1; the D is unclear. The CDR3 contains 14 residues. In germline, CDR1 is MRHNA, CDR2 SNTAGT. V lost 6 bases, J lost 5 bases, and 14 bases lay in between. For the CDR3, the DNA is TGTGCCAGCAGGACGAACCCTACGGACAATGAGCAGTTCTTC. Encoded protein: CASRTNPTDNEQFF.

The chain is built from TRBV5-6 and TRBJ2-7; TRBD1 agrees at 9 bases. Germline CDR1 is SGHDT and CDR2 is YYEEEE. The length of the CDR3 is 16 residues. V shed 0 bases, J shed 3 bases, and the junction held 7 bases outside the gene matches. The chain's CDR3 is CASSLAGQGLYYEQYF. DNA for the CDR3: TGTGCCAGCAGCTTGGCAGGACAGGGGCTATACTACGAGCAGTACTTC.

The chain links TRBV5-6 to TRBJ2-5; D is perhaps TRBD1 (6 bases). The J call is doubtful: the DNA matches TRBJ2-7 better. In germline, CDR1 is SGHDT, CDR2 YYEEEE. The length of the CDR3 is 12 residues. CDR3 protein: CASGLDSYEQYF. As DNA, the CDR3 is TGTGCCAGCGGATTGGACAGTTACGAGCAGTACTTC.

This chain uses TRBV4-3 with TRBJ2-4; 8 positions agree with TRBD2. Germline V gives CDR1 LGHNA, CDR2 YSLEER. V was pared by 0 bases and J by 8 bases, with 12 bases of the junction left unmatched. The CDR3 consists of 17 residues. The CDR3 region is CASSQDRAGGRWDIQYF. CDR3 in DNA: TGCGCCAGCAGCCAAGATCGGGCGGGAGGCCGCTGGGACATTCAGTACTTC.

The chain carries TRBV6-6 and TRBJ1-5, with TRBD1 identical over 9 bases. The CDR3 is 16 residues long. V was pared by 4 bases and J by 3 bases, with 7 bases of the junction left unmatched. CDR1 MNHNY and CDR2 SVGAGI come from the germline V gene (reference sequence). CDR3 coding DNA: TGTGCCAGCAGTTCCCCAAGACAGGGGGACAATCAGCCCCAGCATTTT. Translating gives CASSSPRQGDNQPQHF.

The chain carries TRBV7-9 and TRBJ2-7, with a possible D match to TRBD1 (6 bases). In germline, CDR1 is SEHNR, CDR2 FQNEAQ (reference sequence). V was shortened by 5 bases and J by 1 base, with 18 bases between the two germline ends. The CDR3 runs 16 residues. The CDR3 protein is CASSNSQGPGSYEQYF. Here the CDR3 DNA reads TGTGCCAGCAGCAACTCACAGGGCCCTGGATCCTACGAGCAGTACTTC.

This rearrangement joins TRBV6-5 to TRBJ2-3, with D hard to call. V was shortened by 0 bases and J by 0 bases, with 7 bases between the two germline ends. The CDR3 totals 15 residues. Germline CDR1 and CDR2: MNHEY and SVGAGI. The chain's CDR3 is CASSYSTLSTDTQYF. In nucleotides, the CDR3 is TGTGCCAGCAGTTACTCCACGTTAAGCACAGATACGCAGTATTTT.

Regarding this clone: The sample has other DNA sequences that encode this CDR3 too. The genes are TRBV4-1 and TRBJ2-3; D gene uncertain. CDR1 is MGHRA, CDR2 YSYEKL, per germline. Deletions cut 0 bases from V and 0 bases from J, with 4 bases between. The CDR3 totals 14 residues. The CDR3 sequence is CASSQEASTDTQYF. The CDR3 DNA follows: TGCGCCAGCAGCCAAGAAGCGAGCACAGATACGCAGTATTTT.

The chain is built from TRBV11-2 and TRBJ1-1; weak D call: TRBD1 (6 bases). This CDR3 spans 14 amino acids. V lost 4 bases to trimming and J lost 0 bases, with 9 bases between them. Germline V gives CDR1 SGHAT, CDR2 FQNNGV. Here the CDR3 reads CASSWGALNTEAFF. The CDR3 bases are TGTGCCAGCAGCTGGGGGGCCCTGAACACTGAAGCTTTCTTT.